This note documents a single T cell receptor beta chain sequence. The data are from a study of OX40 agonist ivuxolimab in advanced cancers. Turning to the study itself: Given to patients was ivuxolimab, an agonistic anti-OX40 (CD134) antibody.

Libraries were prepared by immunoSEQ multiplex PCR; TCRdb keeps only in-frame clonotypes and omits some of them. There are roughly 120,000 clones in the sample; roughly 87% occur only once, and approximately 0.29% lies in the top ten. Trimming cost V 3 bases and J 6 bases; bases outside gene matches: 10. The length of the CDR3 is 16 residues. From germline, CDR1 is SGDLS and CDR2 YYNGEE. The sequenced sample was CD4+ or CD8+ T cells sorted from blood, obtained in a trial of the OX40 agonist ivuxolimab. This receptor was taken from an adult with an advanced solid tumor such as melanoma, head and neck, liver or kidney cancer. The chain uses TRBV9 and TRBJ2-3; 10 bases map to TRBD1. The DNA for the CDR3 is TGTGCCAGCAGCGCGGGGACAGGGGACCCCCGGGATACGCAGTATTTT. Translation: CASSAGTGDPRDTQYF.